This T cell receptor beta chain comes out of a study of blood T cell repertoires in COVID-19 (dated by TCRdb to the early 2020s). Broadly, across the study: The collaborator samples originated in the United States, Italy and Spain and spanned the acute and convalescent phases of COVID-19. The prospective study material was composed of cDNA or gDNA derived from T cells, B-cell-depleted T cells, or PBMCs. Subjects who had been exposed to COVID-19, were actively infected with it, or had recovered from it provided the deeply sampled blood TCRbeta repertoires that made up the dataset. The repertoires were made available in a free public database intended to serve as a resource for research on the immune response to SARS-CoV-2. The samples were drawn from the first 160 participants of the ongoing ImmuneRACE study and from 1,254 subjects provided by 6 global collaborators. A de-identified subject ID, COVID-19 status, age in years and sex were almost always included in the sample metadata. HLA class I and class II types, where available, came from metadata supplied by the sample provider rather than from assay-based typing. The study at large found these results: Clinical and demographic metadata were provided uncurated, with the amount varying by source and participant.

Collaborating institutions collected whole blood in K2EDTA tubes following their own protocols. For TCRbeta analysis, collaborator samples were shipped as frozen whole blood, as isolated PBMCs, or as DNA extracted from either sample type. CDR1 and CDR2 were assigned from the germline V gene (reference sequence) as GTSNPN and SVGIG. Counted from cysteine to phenylalanine, this CDR3 has 14 amino acids. Only the CDR3 DNA stays, 42 bases, in frame from base 1. The trim is 2 bases for V and 4 bases for J, with a gap of 9 bases between the germline ends. As concerns this clone: Which antigen it targets is not known. Per-base qualities were not stored, and no clone one base away is much larger.

TCRbeta CDR3 regions were amplified from genomic DNA using the immunoSEQ Assay, a bias-controlled multiplex PCR. From the authors' description of their analysis: Nucleated cell counts per sample were estimated from amplification of reference gene primers within the assay. To quantify the absolute abundance of each unique TCRbeta CDR3 rearrangement, sequence reads were collapsed and filtered. For each sample, productive Simpson clonality was calculated as the square root of Simpson's diversity index over productive rearrangements. Drawn from immuneACCESS, this table holds only the in-frame rearrangements with V and J called that TCRdb kept. Clones are partly lost; checked studies trace under half to an unresolved V gene and leave the rest unexplained. V, J and clone size derive from that table, while D and trimming were established from the DNA sequence. The sample yields approximately 100,000 clones; around 83% were counted once. The leading ten clones occupy approximately 3.3% of the sample.

Source material: peripheral blood. The TCR originated in a woman aged 80 or over with active or convalescent COVID-19. The rearrangement combines TRBV30 with TRBJ2-6, with TRBD1 tentatively as D gene (6 bases match). The DNA sequence follows: TGTGCCTGGAGTAGGGACACCGGGGCCAACGTCCTGACTTTC. It codes for CAWSRDTGANVLTF. Reference TRBV30 and TRBJ2-6 genes cover what lies past the CDR3, so the full variable domain is SQTIHQWPATLVQPVGSPLSLECTVEGTSNPNLYWYRQAAGRGLQLLFYSVGIGQISSEVPQNLSASRPQDRQFILSSKKLLLSDSGFYLCAWSRDTGANVLTFGAGSRLTVL.